Presented here are 30 T cell receptor beta chains from one specimen sequenced in a study of cytotoxic CD8 clonotypes in ibrutinib-treated CLL. Only in-frame clones appear in the TCRdb table, and some are missing; sequencing was by immunoSEQ multiplex PCR. This sample has 150,000 to 200,000 clones; about 88% occur once, and the top ten carry around 2.7%. The sample consisted of PBMCs, taken at disease progression, from a patient treated with ibrutinib. Source of these receptors: a human donor with chronic lymphocytic leukemia.

V gene TRBV11-3 combines with J gene TRBJ2-7; D unclear. The CDR3 is made up of 12 amino acids. V lost 5 bases and J 2 bases, leaving 7 bases between the germline ends. Germline V gene data show CDR1 as SGHNT and CDR2 as YENEEA. Here the CDR3 reads CASSPDPYEQYF. CDR3 bases: TGTGCCAGCAGCCCGGACCCCTACGAGCAGTACTTC.

V is TRBV28 and J is TRBJ2-5; D not resolved. V was shortened by 6 bases and J by 6 bases, with 11 bases between the two germline ends. The CDR3 sequence is 12 residues long. The V gene's germline CDR1 is MDHEN and CDR2 SYDVKM. The CDR3 nucleotides are TGTGCCAGCAGCCTCGCTAGGCAGACCCAGTACTTC. Residues: CASSLARQTQYF.

V and J are TRBV7-3 and TRBJ1-3; TRBD1 might be the D (6 bases). Per the germline V gene, CDR1 is SGHTA and CDR2 is FQGTGA. Trimming took 4 bases from V and 4 from J, leaving 17 bases between them. The CDR3 contains 16 residues. The CDR3: CASSSNDNRDGNTIYF. The CDR3 coding sequence is TGTGCCAGCAGCTCTAATGATAACAGGGACGGAAACACCATATATTTT.

The chain combines TRBV29-1 with TRBJ1-5; the match to TRBD1 covers 9 bases. The CDR3 has 15 residues. Unmatched junction bases numbered 12, after V lost 6 bases and J lost 6 bases. The germline V gene has CDR1 SQVTM and CDR2 ANQGSEA. CDR3 DNA: TGCAGCGTCGCACCGGGACAGGGAAGAGGTCAGCCCCAGCATTTT. Residues: CSVAPGQGRGQPQHF. The full variable domain, its missing parts supplied by reference TRBV29-1 and TRBJ1-5, is SAVISQKPSRDICQRGTSLTIQCQVDSQVTMMFWYRQQPGQSLTLIATANQGSEATYESGFVIDKFPISRPNLTFSTLTVSNMSPEDSSIYLCSVAPGQGRGQPQHFGDGTRLSIL.

This chain uses TRBV9 with TRBJ1-2; a weak D match, TRBD1 (5 bases). CDR1 is SGDLS, CDR2 YYNGEE, per germline. V shed 4 bases and J shed 3 bases, with 13 bases lying between them. This CDR3 is 14 amino acids long. The DNA for the CDR3 is TGTGCCAGCAGCCCCGGGCGGGGGGACTATGGCTACACCTTC. Protein: CASSPGRGDYGYTF.

This clone was seen just once. This sequence joins TRBV5-1 and TRBJ2-5; TRBD1 matches at 7 bases. Looked up from germline, CDR1 is SGHRS and CDR2 is YFSETQ. The CDR3 has 15 residues. Trimming at V came to 5 bases and at J to 3 bases, leaving 10 bases not matched to a gene. CDR3 bases: TGCGCCAGCAGTTATTGGGACAGAAAAAAAGAGACCCAGTACTTC. Its translation: CASSYWDRKKETQYF.

This chain joins TRBV29-1 and TRBJ2-7; a possible D gene is TRBD1 (6 bases). CDR3 length equals 12 residues. The V end was cut by 7 bases, the J end by 2 bases, with 12 bases between. CDR1 is SQVTM and CDR2 is ANQGSEA in the germline V gene. For the CDR3, the DNA is TGCAGCGCCCTGGACAGACCCTACGAGCAGTACTTC. Encoded protein: CSALDRPYEQYF.

This clone was recorded only once. The chain is built from TRBV9 and TRBJ2-1, with D unresolved. This CDR3 region has 17 residues. The V and J ends lost 0 bases and 6 bases respectively, with 19 bases between them. The germline gives CDR1 SGDLS, CDR2 YYNGEE. The CDR3 loop is CASSVDLRLYGPNEQFF. As DNA, the CDR3 is TGTGCCAGCAGCGTAGATCTAAGGCTGTACGGGCCCAATGAGCAGTTCTTC.

This clone was seen just once. The chain joins TRBV30 to TRBJ1-2; no clear D. V gave up 0 bases and J gave up 5 bases, with 10 bases separating them. Germline V CDR1 and CDR2: GTSNPN, SVGIG (reference sequence). The CDR3 contains 13 residues. The DNA for the CDR3 is TGTGCCTGGAGTGTACTGTTGGGATATGGCTACACCTTC. Translation gives CAWSVLLGYGYTF.

The chain couples TRBV15 to TRBJ1-1; D unclear. Trimming pared 0 bases from V and 9 bases from J, leaving 11 bases between. The CDR3 is made up of 13 amino acids. CDR1 is LNHNV, CDR2 YYDKDF, per germline (reference sequence). CDR3 loop: CATSRDPRWQAFF. In DNA form, the CDR3 reads TGTGCCACCAGCAGAGACCCCCGTTGGCAAGCTTTCTTT.

CDR3: CASSLSANPGYTF. CDR3 nucleotides: TGTGCCAGCAGCTTAAGTGCAAACCCTGGCTACACCTTC. J is TRBJ1-2 and V is TRBV5-4; D is ambiguous. The V gene's germline CDR1 is SGHNT and CDR2 YYREEE (reference sequence). Trimming removed 2 bases from V and 7 bases from J, with 12 bases in between. The CDR3 runs 13 residues.

This chain links TRBV7-9 with TRBJ1-2; tentative D call: TRBD1 (5 bases). CDR1 and CDR2 (germline): SEHNR, FQNEAQ (reference sequence). V lost 5 bases and J 4 bases, leaving 23 bases between the germline ends. The length of the CDR3 is 17 residues. The CDR3 reads CASSQPKGRGSSYGYTF. The DNA of the CDR3 is TGTGCCAGCAGCCAGCCTAAAGGGCGGGGGAGCAGCTATGGCTACACCTTC.

The chain has TRBV15 and TRBJ2-1; 11 bases map to TRBD2. V lost 1 base, J lost 6 bases, and 14 bases stayed unmatched. Germline CDR1 and CDR2: LNHNV and YYDKDF (reference sequence). CDR3 length equals 19 residues. The chain's CDR3 is CATSRVLAGGSLGVNEQFF. The CDR3 nucleotides read TGTGCCACCAGCAGAGTCTTAGCGGGAGGGTCACTGGGTGTCAATGAGCAGTTCTTC.

The chain couples TRBV7-6 to TRBJ1-4; tentative D call: TRBD1 (6 bases). The CDR3 contains 15 residues. Germline loops: CDR1 SGHVS, CDR2 FNYEAQ. V was pared by 1 base and J by 4 bases, with 10 bases between. The DNA for the CDR3 is TGTGCCAGCAGCTTAGTGGGGACACTTAATGAAAAACTGTTTTTT. It codes for CASSLVGTLNEKLFF.

The chain has TRBV29-1 and TRBJ1-2, with 10 bases that match TRBD1. The germline V gene has CDR1 SQVTM and CDR2 ANQGSEA. The CDR3 is made up of 14 amino acids. V dropped 5 bases and J dropped 2; count of bases not matched to a gene: 5. CDR3 loop: CSVRGQGGNYGYTF. CDR3 in DNA: TGCAGCGTTAGAGGACAGGGGGGGAACTATGGCTACACCTTC.

The chain joins TRBV11-2 to TRBJ2-7, with 12 bases aligning to TRBD2. The V gene end was trimmed by 6 bases and the J gene end by 0 bases; junction bases not matched to a gene: 3. Germline CDR1 and CDR2: SGHAT and FQNNGV. CDR3 length equals 15 residues. CDR3: CASRTSGSSSYEQYF. DNA of the CDR3: TGTGCCAGCAGGACTAGCGGGAGTTCCTCCTACGAGCAGTACTTC.

The chain links TRBV2 to TRBJ1-4; D is undetermined. CDR1 SNHLY and CDR2 FYNNEI come from the germline V gene. This CDR3 spans 15 amino acids. V was shortened by 5 bases and J by 5 bases, with 15 bases between the two germline ends. The CDR3 DNA sequence: TGTGCCAGCAGTCCGCTCCGGACTGTCAATGAAAAACTGTTTTTT. Amino acids: CASSPLRTVNEKLFF.

This clone was observed once. V gene TRBV27 combines with J gene TRBJ2-3; D call uncertain. Germline V gene data show CDR1 as MNHEY and CDR2 as SMNVEV (reference sequence). The CDR3 contains 16 residues. Between the trimmed V and J ends, which lost 0 bases and 0 bases, there was a span of 10 bases. This CDR3 is CASSLSSGLSTDTQYF. CDR3 in DNA: TGTGCCAGCAGTTTATCCTCCGGTCTTAGCACAGATACGCAGTATTTT.

The V call is TRBV9, the J call TRBJ1-2, with D maybe TRBD1 (5 bases). V lost 0 bases and J 7 bases, leaving 13 bases between the germline ends. The germline V gene encodes CDR1 SGDLS and CDR2 YYNGEE. The CDR3 totals 14 residues. The CDR3 sequence: CASSVAAGGGGYTF. In DNA form, the CDR3 reads TGTGCCAGCAGCGTAGCCGCCGGGGGAGGTGGCTACACCTTC.

V usage is TRBV10-1 and J usage is TRBJ2-1, with 8 bases lining up with TRBD2. Germline V gene data show CDR1 as WNHNN and CDR2 as SYGVQD (reference sequence). V lost 2 bases to trimming and J lost 3 bases; unmatched junction nucleotides: 6. This CDR3 is built from 16 residues. CDR3 residues: CASSEMASGRYNEQFF. In DNA, the CDR3 is TGCGCCAGCAGTGAGATGGCTAGCGGGCGCTACAATGAGCAGTTCTTC.

The genes are TRBV7-2 and TRBJ2-3, with 14 bases that match TRBD2. The CDR3 length is 16 residues. Germline CDR1 and CDR2: SGHTA and FQGNSA. V was pared by 7 bases and J by 3 bases, with 6 bases of the junction left unmatched. CDR3 region: CASTSGLAGGTDTQYF. CDR3 bases: TGTGCCAGCACCAGCGGACTAGCGGGAGGTACAGATACGCAGTATTTT.

This sequence joins TRBV29-1 and TRBJ1-2, with TRBD1 matching 9 bases. The V gene end was trimmed by 7 bases and the J gene end by 8 bases; junction bases not matched to a gene: 11. Germline V CDR1 and CDR2: SQVTM, ANQGSEA. The CDR3 is made up of 13 amino acids. The CDR3, as DNA: TGCAGCGGGCGTACAGGGGGCTCCGGGGGCTACACCTTC. It yields the protein CSGRTGGSGGYTF.

This clone occurred once. The V and J genes are TRBV5-1 and TRBJ2-1; 7 bases map to TRBD2. Germline CDR1 and CDR2: SGHRS and YFSETQ. The CDR3 runs 16 residues. J was trimmed by 7 bases and V by 0 bases; bases with no gene match: 10. CDR3 coding DNA: TGCGCCAGCAGCTTGGCCTCGGCGGGAGCGGCGAATGAGCAGTTCTTC. Amino acid sequence: CASSLASAGAANEQFF.

The V and J genes are TRBV5-1 and TRBJ1-4; TRBD1 matches 9 bases. CDR1 SGHRS and CDR2 YFSETQ come from the germline V gene. The CDR3 sequence is 16 residues long. Germline trimming cut 0 bases from V and 7 bases from J; bases unmatched to any gene: 7. The CDR3 sequence: CASSLEVQGASEKLFF. The CDR3 DNA follows: TGCGCCAGCAGCTTGGAAGTACAGGGGGCGAGTGAAAAACTGTTTTTT.

V and J are TRBV19 and TRBJ2-2; D is unresolved. V lost 1 base and J 6 bases, leaving 6 bases between the germline ends. Germline lookup yields CDR1 LNHDA and CDR2 SQIVND (reference sequence). This CDR3 comprises 13 residues. The DNA of the CDR3 is TGTGCCAGTAGTATAGTGGTATCCGGGGAGCTGTTTTTT. This gives the protein CASSIVVSGELFF.

V gene TRBV30 combines with J gene TRBJ2-5, with a tentative D call TRBD1 (5 bases). In germline, CDR1 is GTSNPN, CDR2 SVGIG (reference sequence). The germline V and J ends were trimmed by 4 bases and 0 bases, with 9 bases remaining between them. The CDR3 covers 13 residues. The CDR3: CAWTRTNQETQYF. The CDR3 nucleotides read TGTGCCTGGACTCGGACAAACCAAGAGACCCAGTACTTC.

V and J are TRBV19 and TRBJ2-3, with 8 bases lining up with TRBD2. After removal of 5 bases from V and 1 base from J, the junction contained 2 bases not matched to a gene. Germline V gene lookup returns CDR1 LNHDA and CDR2 SQIVND (reference sequence). This CDR3 region has 14 residues. This CDR3 reads CASSSGGGTDTQYF. The CDR3 region has the DNA TGTGCCAGTAGTTCGGGGGGGGGCACAGATACGCAGTATTTT. The variable domain in full, with the rest retrieved from reference TRBV19 and TRBJ2-3, is DGGITQSPKYLFRKEGQNVTLSCEQNLNHDAMYWYRQDPGQGLRLIYYSQIVNDFQKGDIAEGYSVSREKKESFPLTVTSAQKNPTAFYLCASSSGGGTDTQYFGPGTRLTVL.

This clone was detected only once. This chain uses TRBV29-1 with TRBJ1-2; maybe TRBD1 (5 bases). The CDR3 length is 13 residues. Germline V lookup: CDR1 SQVTM, CDR2 ANQGSEA. Trimming shortened V by 7 bases and J by 4 bases, and 16 bases separated the two germline ends. CDR3 sequence: CSGRVGPSYGYTF. The CDR3 bases are TGCAGCGGTCGCGTGGGACCTTCCTATGGCTACACCTTC.

V is TRBV19 and J is TRBJ1-1; possibly TRBD1 for D (5 bases). CDR1 and CDR2 from the germline V gene are LNHDA and SQIVND (reference sequence). Trimming stripped 0 bases from V and 2 bases from J, with 13 bases between. The CDR3 sequence is 16 residues long. CDR3 in amino acids: CASSIDPRDLNTEAFF. In nucleotides, the CDR3 is TGTGCCAGTAGTATAGATCCCCGGGACTTAAACACTGAAGCTTTCTTT.

The rearrangement uses TRBV7-3 and TRBJ2-5; no firm D call. The CDR3 has 13 residues. Trimming removed 5 bases from V and 5 bases from J, with 12 bases in between. Germline-derived CDR1 and CDR2 are SGHTA and FQGTGA. DNA of the CDR3: TGTGCCAGCAGCATGCCACAGACGGAGACCCAGTACTTC. It is translated as CASSMPQTETQYF. Full variable domain (outside the CDR3, taken from reference TRBV7-3 and TRBJ2-5): GAGVSQTPSNKVTEKGKYVELRCDPISGHTALYWYRQSLGQGPEFLIYFQGTGAADDSGLPNDRFFAVRPEGSVSTLKIQRTERGDSAVYLCASSMPQTETQYFGPGTRLLVL.